This TCR beta chain was profiled in a study of chemoradiotherapy in HPV16-positive cancers. CDR1 and CDR2 (germline): MNHEY, SMNVEV (reference sequence). With V trimmed by 5 bases and J by 6 bases, 6 bases remained unmatched. The CDR3 contains 13 residues. The repertoire was sequenced with immunoSEQ multiplex PCR; TCRdb's copy has only in-frame clones and lacks some. Of about 12,000 clones listed, around three quarters are singletons. This clonotype originated in a human donor with HPV-associated anogenital cancer. Sampling took place from a patient who underwent chemoradiotherapy. The chain employs TRBV27 and TRBJ2-5, with 7 positions matching TRBD2. CDR3 nucleotide sequence: TGTGCCAGCAGTAGCGGGGTACGGCAGACCCAGTACTTC. Translating it yields CASSSGVRQTQYF.